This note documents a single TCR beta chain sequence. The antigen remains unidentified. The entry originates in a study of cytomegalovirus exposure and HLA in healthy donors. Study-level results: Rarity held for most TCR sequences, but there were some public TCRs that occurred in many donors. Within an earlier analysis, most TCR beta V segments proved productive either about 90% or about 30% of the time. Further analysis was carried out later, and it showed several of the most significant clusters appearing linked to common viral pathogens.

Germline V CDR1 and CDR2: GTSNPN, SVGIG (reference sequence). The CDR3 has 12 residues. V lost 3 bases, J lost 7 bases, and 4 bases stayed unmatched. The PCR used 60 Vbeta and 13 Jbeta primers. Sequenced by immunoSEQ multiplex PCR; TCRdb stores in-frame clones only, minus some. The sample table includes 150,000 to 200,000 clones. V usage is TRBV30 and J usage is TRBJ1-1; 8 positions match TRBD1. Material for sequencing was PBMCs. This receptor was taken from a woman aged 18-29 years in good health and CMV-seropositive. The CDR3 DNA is TGTGCCTGGAGACCAGGGGGCCATGAAGCTTTCTTT. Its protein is CAWRPGGHEAFF.